The subject of this entry is one T cell receptor beta chain. Its antigen remains unidentified. Trimming cost V 6 bases and J 12 bases; bases outside gene matches: 12. The CDR3 runs to 13 residues. Germline CDR1 reads SNHLY; CDR2 reads FYNNEI. This entry comes from a study of T-cell memory formation after mild COVID-19. Study in general: Across donors, TCR clusters were largely donor specific. General study results and limits: Among CD4+ contracting clones, most were CM and EM, and CD8+ ones EMRA. A subset of responding clones appeared in pre-infection memory, suggesting cross-reactive memory joined.

Constant-segment-primed 5'RACE gave TCR alpha and TCR beta cDNA libraries with sample barcodes and UMIs. One entry per CDR3 protein, called by TCRdb with MiXCR from the 5' RACE reads. The sample includes about 55,000 distinct CDR3 sequences, over 7.5% seen only once; the top ten take 0.9% to 1.5%. Sequencing was performed on PBMCs or a T cell subset sorted from them (not recorded which). V usage is TRBV2 and J usage is TRBJ2-3, with 7 bases aligning to TRBD1. The receptor was isolated from a man between 18 and 29 years old who had mild COVID-19 (a few samples of this study predate the infection). Cell type and time point are not known. Written as DNA, the CDR3 is TGTGCCAGCAGATGGGACAGATCGCATCGCCAGTATTTT. It yields the protein CASRWDRSHRQYF.